Below are 24 T cell receptor beta chains sequenced from a single sample in a study of T cells in Graves' hyperthyroidism and ophthalmopathy. TCR beta CDR3 regions were amplified from RNA. Carried out on the TCR CDR3, a first-round RT-PCR used the HTBI primer set. TCRdb analysed the multiplex PCR reads with MiXCR anew, one entry per CDR3 protein. The sample records approximately 560,000 distinct CDR3 sequences, under 60% being singletons. Sequencing was done on a sample of peripheral blood or thyroid tissue (not recorded which). The receptor source for this set is a woman aged 18-29 years with Graves' hyperthyroidism.

This clonotype was seen repeatedly, ten times or more. The chain has TRBV7-6 and TRBJ1-3; TRBD1 is a possible D gene (5 bases). Germline CDR1 reads SGHVS; CDR2 reads FNYEAQ. CDR3 length equals 17 residues. V dropped 5 bases and J dropped 3 bases, with 20 bases sitting between them. The CDR3 coding sequence is TGTGCCAGCAGCACCCCGTACGGGGGGAAAGGTGGAAACACCATATATTTT. Protein: CASSTPYGGKGGNTIYF. The full variable domain, completed using reference TRBV7-6 and TRBJ1-3, is GAGVSQSPRYKVTKRGQDVALRCDPISGHVSLYWYRQALGQGPEFLTYFNYEAQQDKSGLPNDRFSAERPEGSISTLTIQRTEQRDSAMYRCASSTPYGGKGGNTIYFGEGSWLTVV.

This clonotype has a handful of counts. The chain couples TRBV12-5 to TRBJ2-5; D ambiguous. V was cut by 5 bases and J by 3 bases, with 13 bases left in between. Germline CDR1 is LGHNT and CDR2 is FRNRAP. There are 14 residues in the CDR3. For the CDR3, the DNA is TGTGCTAGTGGTCGTGACGTGGGTGAAGAGACCCAGTACTTC. Translation gives CASGRDVGEETQYF.

This clonotype has a handful of counts. This chain joins TRBV9 and TRBJ2-1; no firm D call. The CDR3 has 11 amino acids. Per the germline V gene, CDR1 is SGDLS and CDR2 is YYNGEE. The V end lost 0 bases, the J end lost 10 bases, and 5 bases lay between the germline ends. The CDR3 sequence is CASSVVGEQFF. CDR3 coding DNA: TGTGCCAGCAGCGTAGTTGGGGAGCAGTTCTTC.

This clonotype was detected ten times or more. CDR3: CATSASEDSYEQYF. As DNA, the CDR3 is TGTGCCACCAGTGCCTCGGAGGACTCCTACGAGCAGTACTTC. The J gene is TRBJ2-7, the V gene TRBV24-1; tentatively, D is TRBD2 (5 bases). Germline-derived CDR1 and CDR2 are KGHDR and SFDVKD. V gave up 5 bases and J gave up 0 bases, with 10 bases separating them. This CDR3 is built from 14 residues.

To note about this clonotype: Here the CDR3 omits its conserved ending phenylalanine or tryptophan, so a read error is the likely source. The DNA is omitted, as the CDR3 cannot be located on it reliably, and the CDR3 follows TCRdb's listing. The chain has TRBV24-1 and TRBJ1-1; TRBD1, the table's D call, was not compared with the DNA. Per germline, CDR1 KGHDR and CDR2 SFDVKD. The CDR3 is 11 amino acids long, termini counted. The CDR3 region is CATSDATEKFY.

Worth noting for this clonotype: A read error is possible here, since a much larger clone lies one base away. Lacking the conserved final phenylalanine or tryptophan, this CDR3 likely reflects a read error. The chain uses TRBV10-3 and TRBJ2-5; 9 positions agree with TRBD1. Unmatched junction bases numbered 15, after V lost 5 bases and J lost 5 bases. CDR1 is ENHRY and CDR2 is SYGVKD in the germline V gene. The CDR3 covers 17 residues. The DNA for the CDR3 is TGTGCCATCAGTCGGGACAGGGCTTCGGGTTCATTGGAGACCCAGTACCTC. This sequence encodes CAISRDRASGSLETQYL.

Many counts were recorded for this clonotype. The rearrangement uses TRBV11-3 and TRBJ1-2; 7 nucleotides agree with TRBD1. This CDR3 spans 15 amino acids. V lost 0 bases, J lost 6 bases, and 7 bases stayed unmatched. The germline gives CDR1 SGHNT, CDR2 YENEEA. The CDR3 sequence: CASSLDLRGDHGYTF. The CDR3 region has the DNA TGTGCCAGCAGCTTAGATCTCAGGGGGGACCATGGCTACACCTTC. Using reference TRBV11-3 and TRBJ1-2 for the parts outside the CDR3, the full variable domain is EAGVVQSPRYKIIEKKQPVAFWCNPISGHNTLYWYLQNLGQGPELLIRYENEEAVDDSQLPKDRFSAERLKGVDSTLKIQPAELGDSAVYLCASSLDLRGDHGYTFGSGTRLTVV.

CDR3 in amino acids: CASSIDQGHTYEQYF. As DNA, the CDR3 is TGTGCCAGTAGTATAGATCAAGGACATACCTACGAGCAGTACTTC. The chain joins TRBV19 to TRBJ2-7; possible D gene TRBD1, 5 bases. The V gene lost 0 bases and the J gene lost 2 bases, with 11 bases spanning the gap. The CDR3 sequence is 15 residues long. Germline CDR1 and CDR2: LNHDA and SQIVND (reference sequence).

Worth noting for this clonotype: This could be a read error, since a much larger clone is one nucleotide away. The genes are TRBV2 and TRBJ2-2, with D tentatively TRBD2 (6 bases). The CDR3 has 15 residues. Trimming shortened V by 8 bases and J by 4 bases, and 17 bases separated the two germline ends. The germline CDR1 and CDR2 sequences are SNHLY and FYNNEI. CDR3 sequence reads: CASGGREVLTGELFF. The CDR3 DNA reads as TGTGCCAGCGGTGGCAGGGAGGTCCTCACCGGGGAGCTGTTTTTT.

This clonotype came up many times. V gene TRBV7-6 combines with J gene TRBJ2-7, with TRBD1 as a possible D gene (5 bases). V lost 5 bases, J lost 9 bases, and 14 bases lay in between. Looked up from germline, CDR1 is SGHVS and CDR2 is FNYEAQ. The CDR3 covers 12 residues. This CDR3 reads CASSDSRAVQYF. As DNA, the CDR3 is TGTGCCAGCAGCGACAGCAGGGCGGTGCAGTACTTC.

This clonotype has just one count. Its ends do not fully match the called genes, so a read error is possible. The gene calls are TRBV6-5 and TRBJ1-5; D is undetermined. Germline V gives CDR1 MNHEY, CDR2 SVGAGI. The CDR3 is 14 residues long. CDR3 coding DNA: TGTGCCATCAGTCCCAGCTATAGCAATCAGCCCCAGCATTTT. Protein sequence: CAISPSYSNQPQHF.

The J gene is TRBJ2-5, the V gene TRBV7-2, with 8 bases matching TRBD1. CDR1 is SGHTA, CDR2 FQGNSA, per germline. V lost 5 bases, J lost 4 bases, and 12 bases stayed unmatched. There are 16 residues in the CDR3. The CDR3 reads CASSPTGDRGRETQYF. CDR3 nucleotides: TGTGCCAGCAGCCCTACGGGAGACAGGGGCCGAGAGACCCAGTACTTC.

This clonotype appeared a few times. The chain is built from TRBV12-3 or TRBV12-4 and TRBJ2-5; unclear D gene. Trimming removed 2 bases at V and 4 bases at J, with 11 bases between. CDR3 length equals 14 residues. CDR3 residues: CASSLPGRSETQYF. In DNA, the CDR3 is TGTGCCAGCAGTTTACCTGGTCGCTCAGAGACCCAGTACTTC.

This clonotype was recorded at least ten times. The genes are TRBV24-1 and TRBJ2-5; 10 bases align to TRBD1. The V gene end was trimmed by 4 bases and the J gene end by 5 bases; junction bases not matched to a gene: 9. The CDR3 contains 16 residues. Looked up from germline, CDR1 is KGHDR and CDR2 is SFDVKD. The CDR3 sequence: CATSDTSRDRGETQYF. The DNA for the CDR3 is TGTGCCACCAGTGACACCTCGAGGGACAGGGGCGAGACCCAGTACTTC.

This clonotype is a singleton in its sample. The V gene is TRBV11-2, the J gene TRBJ2-2; D remains unclear. Germline CDR1 reads SGHAT; CDR2 reads FQNNGV. The CDR3 loop spans 15 amino acids. The V end lost 0 bases, the J end lost 4 bases, and 9 bases lay between the germline ends. The CDR3 coding sequence is TGTGCCAGCAGCTTAGAGGGGATTGGCACCGGGGAGCTGTTTTTT. Encoded protein: CASSLEGIGTGELFF. The variable domain in full, with the rest retrieved from reference TRBV11-2 and TRBJ2-2, is EAGVAQSPRYKIIEKRQSVAFWCNPISGHATLYWYQQILGQGPKLLIQFQNNGVVDDSQLPKDRFSAERLKGVDSTLKIQPAKLEDSAVYLCASSLEGIGTGELFFGEGSRLTVL.

The chain joins TRBV7-2 to TRBJ2-2; 8 bases are shared with TRBD1. Germline V lookup: CDR1 SGHTA, CDR2 FQGNSA. The CDR3 is 16 amino acids. The trim removed 4 bases at V and 4 bases at J, leaving 8 bases unmatched. In nucleotides, the CDR3 is TGTGCCAGCAGCTCCCTAGACAGGGGCGGCACCGGGGAGCTGTTTTTT. Amino acid sequence: CASSSLDRGGTGELFF.

The chain uses TRBV7-9 and TRBJ2-2, with 8 bases that match TRBD2. Germline V gene data show CDR1 as SEHNR and CDR2 as FQNEAQ (reference sequence). The CDR3 loop spans 16 amino acids. V was pared by 0 bases and J by 1 base, with 1 base of the junction left unmatched. The CDR3 nucleotides read TGTGCCAGCAGCTTAGCACTAGCGGAGAACACCGGGGAGCTGTTTTTT. Its translation is CASSLALAENTGELFF. The whole variable domain, filled in from reference TRBV7-9 and TRBJ2-2, reads DTGVSQNPRHKITKRGQNVTFRCDPISEHNRLYWYRQTLGQGPEFLTYFQNEAQLEKSRLLSDRFSAERPKGSFSTLEIQRTEQGDSAMYLCASSLALAENTGELFFGEGSRLTVL.

This sequence joins TRBV29-1 and TRBJ2-5; D is unresolved. Germline assignment: CDR1 SQVTM and CDR2 ANQGSEA. The CDR3 runs to 14 residues. The V end was cut by 0 bases, the J end by 2 bases, with 10 bases between. The CDR3 nucleotides read TGCAGCGTTGAAGATAAGGAACAGCAAGAGACCCAGTACTTC. Encoded protein: CSVEDKEQQETQYF.

This clonotype was observed many times. V usage is TRBV19 and J usage is TRBJ2-2; no clear D gene. The length of the CDR3 is 14 residues. CDR1 and CDR2 (germline): LNHDA, SQIVND (reference sequence). V dropped 4 bases and J dropped 2 bases, with 8 bases sitting between them. The CDR3 reads CASSTRHNTGELFF. The CDR3 region has the DNA TGTGCCAGTAGTACCCGACACAACACCGGGGAGCTGTTTTTT.

CDR3 coding DNA: TGCGCCAGCAGCTCGTCTAGCGTCTCCTACGAGCAGTACTTC. Protein product: CASSSSSVSYEQYF. The chain joins TRBV10-2 to TRBJ2-7; weak D call: TRBD2 (6 bases). Trimming removed 6 bases at V and 0 bases at J, with 12 bases between. The CDR3 covers 14 residues. Per germline, CDR1 WSHSY and CDR2 SAAADI.

V and J are TRBV12-3 or TRBV12-4 and TRBJ1-5; 10 bases are a match to TRBD1. The CDR3 has 14 residues. V trimming: 7 bases; J trimming: 5 bases; junction bases outside the gene matches: 5. CDR3 protein: CASNRQGADQPQHF. The CDR3 nucleotides read TGTGCCAGCAACAGACAGGGGGCCGATCAGCCCCAGCATTTT.

This rearrangement joins TRBV10-3 to TRBJ2-3, with TRBD2 as a possible D gene (6 bases). The V gene lost 3 bases and the J gene lost 0 bases, with 13 bases spanning the gap. CDR1 and CDR2 (germline): ENHRY, SYGVKD. The CDR3 is made up of 16 amino acids. DNA for the CDR3: TGTGCCATCAGTGATCTTGGCGGGAAGAGCACAGATACGCAGTATTTT. Amino acids: CAISDLGGKSTDTQYF.

This clonotype has at least ten counts. Just one base apart from a much larger clone, this may be a read error. This chain uses TRBV29-1 with TRBJ1-1; no clear D. This CDR3 has 11 amino acids. V dropped 4 bases and J dropped 0 bases, with 3 bases sitting between them. Germline CDR1 is SQVTM and CDR2 is ANQGSEA. The CDR3 nucleotides are TGCAGCGTTGCAGTGAACACTGAAGCTTTCTTT. Protein: CSVAVNTEAFF.

This clonotype was found a few times. The chain has TRBV9 and TRBJ1-2, with TRBD1 matching over 7 bases. Germline CDR1 is SGDLS and CDR2 is YYNGEE. The CDR3 contains 15 residues. V trimming: 5 bases; J trimming: 4 bases; junction bases outside the gene matches: 11. In DNA, the CDR3 is TGTGCCAGCAGTTTAAAGGGGGCCCGCGGCTATGGCTACACCTTC. Translation: CASSLKGARGYGYTF.